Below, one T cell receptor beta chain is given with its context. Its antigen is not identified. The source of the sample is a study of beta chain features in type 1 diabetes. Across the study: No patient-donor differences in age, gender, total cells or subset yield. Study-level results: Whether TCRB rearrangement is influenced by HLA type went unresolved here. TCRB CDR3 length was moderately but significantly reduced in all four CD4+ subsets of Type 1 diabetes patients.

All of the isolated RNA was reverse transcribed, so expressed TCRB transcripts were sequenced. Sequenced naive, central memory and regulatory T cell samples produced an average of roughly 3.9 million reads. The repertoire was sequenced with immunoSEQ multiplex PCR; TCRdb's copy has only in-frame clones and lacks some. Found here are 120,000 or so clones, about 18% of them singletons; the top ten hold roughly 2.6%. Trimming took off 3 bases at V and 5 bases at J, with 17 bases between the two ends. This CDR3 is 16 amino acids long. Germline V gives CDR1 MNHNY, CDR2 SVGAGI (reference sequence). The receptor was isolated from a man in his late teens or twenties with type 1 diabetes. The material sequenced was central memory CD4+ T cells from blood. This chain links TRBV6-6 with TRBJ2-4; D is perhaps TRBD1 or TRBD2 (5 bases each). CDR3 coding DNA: TGTGCCAGCAGTTATGGGCCAGAAGGGACCGAAAACATTCAGTACTTC. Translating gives CASSYGPEGTENIQYF.